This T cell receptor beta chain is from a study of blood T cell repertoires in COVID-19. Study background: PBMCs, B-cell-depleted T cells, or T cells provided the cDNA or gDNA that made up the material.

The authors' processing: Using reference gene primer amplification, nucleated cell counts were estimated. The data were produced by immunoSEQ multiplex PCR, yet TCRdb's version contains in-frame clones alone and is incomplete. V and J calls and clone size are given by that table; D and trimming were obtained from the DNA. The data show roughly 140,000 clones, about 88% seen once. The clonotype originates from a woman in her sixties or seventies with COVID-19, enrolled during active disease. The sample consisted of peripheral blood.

The CDR3 protein is CASSPIAGGVDGYTF. DNA of the CDR3: TGTGCCAGCAGCCCCATTGCCGGCGGGGTAGATGGCTACACCTTC. V and J are TRBV5-5 and TRBJ1-2; D unclear. The germline V gene has CDR1 SGHKS and CDR2 YYEKEE (reference sequence). Trimming left V 4 bases short and J 6 bases short, with 19 bases between. The CDR3 is made up of 15 amino acids.